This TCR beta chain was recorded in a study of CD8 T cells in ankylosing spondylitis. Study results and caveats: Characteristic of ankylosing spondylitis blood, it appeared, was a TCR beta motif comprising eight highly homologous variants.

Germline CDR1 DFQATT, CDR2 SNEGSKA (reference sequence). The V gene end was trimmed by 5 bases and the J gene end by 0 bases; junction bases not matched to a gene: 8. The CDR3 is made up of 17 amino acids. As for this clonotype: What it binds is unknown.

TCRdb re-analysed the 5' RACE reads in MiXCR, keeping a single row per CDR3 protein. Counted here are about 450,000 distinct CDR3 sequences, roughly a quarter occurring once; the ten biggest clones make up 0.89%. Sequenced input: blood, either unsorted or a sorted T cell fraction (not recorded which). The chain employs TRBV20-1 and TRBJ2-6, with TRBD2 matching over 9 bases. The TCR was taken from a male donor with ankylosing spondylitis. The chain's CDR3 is CSARSSGRSSGANVLTF. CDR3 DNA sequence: TGCAGTGCTCGGTCAAGCGGGAGGTCCTCTGGGGCCAACGTCCTGACTTTC.